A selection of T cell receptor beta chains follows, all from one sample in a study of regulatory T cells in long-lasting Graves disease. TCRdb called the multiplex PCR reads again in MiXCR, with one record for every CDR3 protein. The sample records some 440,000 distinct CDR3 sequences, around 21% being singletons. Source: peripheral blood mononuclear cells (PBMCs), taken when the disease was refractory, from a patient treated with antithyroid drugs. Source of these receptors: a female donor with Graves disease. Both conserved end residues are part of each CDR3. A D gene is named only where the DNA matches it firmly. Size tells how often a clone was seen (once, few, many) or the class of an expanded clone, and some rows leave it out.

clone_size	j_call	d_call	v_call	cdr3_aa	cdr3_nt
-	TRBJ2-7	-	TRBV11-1	CASSLAGQPYEQYF	TGTGCCAGCAGCTTGGCTGGACAGCCCTACGAGCAGTACTTC
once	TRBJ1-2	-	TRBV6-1	CAIQPLKGRSNYGYTF	TGTGCCATCCAGCCTCTCAAGGGGAGGAGTAACTATGGCTACACCTTC
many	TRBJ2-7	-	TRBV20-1	CSAVPRDEQYF	TGCAGTGCTGTCCCTAGAGACGAGCAGTACTTC
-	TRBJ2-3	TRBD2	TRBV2	CASGLDISSTDTQYF	TGTGCCAGCGGACTAGATATCTCTAGCACAGATACGCAGTATTTT
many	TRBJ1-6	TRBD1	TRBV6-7	CASRDRAENSPLHF	TGTGCCAGCAGGGACAGGGCCGAGAATTCACCCCTCCACTTT
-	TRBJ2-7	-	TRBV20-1	CSAHPPSYEQYF	TGCAGTGCCCACCCGCCCTCTTACGAGCAGTACTTC
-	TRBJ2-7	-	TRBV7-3	CASSLGGRERYF	TGTGCCAGCAGCTTAGGAGGACGGGAGCGGTACTTC
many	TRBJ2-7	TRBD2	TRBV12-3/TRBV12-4	CASSRPGLATEQYF	TGTGCCAGCAGCCGACCGGGACTAGCAACCGAGCAGTACTTC
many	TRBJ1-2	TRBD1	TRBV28	CASSASWTGWSDGYTF	TGTGCCAGCAGCGCCTCTTGGACAGGGTGGTCGGATGGCTACACCTTC
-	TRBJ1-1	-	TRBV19	CASSHTVRRIEAFF	TGTGCCAGTAGTCACACCGTGCGCCGGATAGAAGCTTTCTTT
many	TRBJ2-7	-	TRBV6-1	CASQREMDWSSYEQYF	TGTGCCAGCCAAAGGGAAATGGACTGGAGCTCCTACGAGCAGTACTTC
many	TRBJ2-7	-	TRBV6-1	CATPPGGISSEQYF	TGTGCCACCCCACCCGGGGGAATAAGTTCCGAGCAGTACTTC
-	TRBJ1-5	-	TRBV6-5	CASSYVKSSNQPQHF	TGTGCCAGCAGTTACGTGAAAAGTAGCAATCAGCCCCAGCATTTT
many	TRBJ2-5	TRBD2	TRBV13	CASSSGLAVETQYF	TGTGCCAGCAGCTCGGGACTAGCAGTTGAGACCCAGTACTTC
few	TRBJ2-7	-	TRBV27	CASSSPAGGAYEQYF	TGTGCCAGCAGTTCGCCTGCAGGGGGGGCCTACGAGCAGTACTTC
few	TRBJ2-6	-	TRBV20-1	CSASTGTGADVLTF	TGCAGTGCTAGTACAGGGACTGGGGCCGACGTCCTGACTTTC
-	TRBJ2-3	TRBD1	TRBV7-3	CASSWWTGTGTDTQYF	TGTGCCAGCAGCTGGTGGACAGGTACTGGCACAGATACGCAGTATTTT
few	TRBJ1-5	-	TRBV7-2	CASSLVDRGALIHSNQPQHF	TGTGCCAGCAGCTTAGTGGATCGGGGGGCCCTGATCCATAGCAATCAGCCCCAGCATTTT
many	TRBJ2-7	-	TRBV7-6	CASSLAQDGYEQYF	TGTGCCAGCAGCTTAGCGCAGGACGGGTACGAGCAGTACTTC
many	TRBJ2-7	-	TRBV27	CAAGRTYEQYF	TGTGCGGCTGGTAGGACCTACGAGCAGTACTTC
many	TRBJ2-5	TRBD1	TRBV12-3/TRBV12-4	CASSSRQGALGTQYF	TGTGCCAGCAGTTCACGACAGGGGGCTTTAGGGACCCAGTACTTC
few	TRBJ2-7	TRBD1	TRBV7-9	CASSGDSRAYEQYF	TGTGCCAGCAGCGGGGACAGTCGAGCCTACGAGCAGTACTTC
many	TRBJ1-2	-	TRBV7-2	CASSEAPGDFGYGYTF	TGTGCCAGCAGCGAGGCCCCCGGGGACTTTGGCTATGGCTACACCTTC
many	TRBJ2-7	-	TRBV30	CAWKDRQYEQYF	TGTGCCTGGAAGGACAGACAATACGAGCAGTACTTC
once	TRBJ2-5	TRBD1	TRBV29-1	CSVGTGVGVSGTQYF	TGCAGCGTGGGGACAGGGGTAGGGGTTTCTGGGACCCAGTACTTC
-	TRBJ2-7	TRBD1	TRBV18	CASSSRTGVSYEQYF	TGTGCCAGCTCATCTCGGACAGGGGTTTCCTACGAGCAGTACTTC
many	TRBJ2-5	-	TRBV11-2	CASSTRLQETQYF	TGTGCCAGCAGCACGAGGCTACAGGAGACCCAGTACTTC
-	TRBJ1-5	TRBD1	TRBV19	CARTDPGTDSNQPQHF	TGTGCCAGAACCGATCCCGGGACAGATAGCAATCAGCCCCAGCATTTT
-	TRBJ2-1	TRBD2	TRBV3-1	CASSHPGTSAFNEQFF	TGTGCCAGCAGCCACCCCGGGACTAGCGCCTTCAATGAGCAGTTCTTC
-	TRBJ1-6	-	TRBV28	CAGVSRGLGPPLHF	TGTGCCGGCGTGTCGAGGGGGTTGGGGCCACCCCTCCACTTT
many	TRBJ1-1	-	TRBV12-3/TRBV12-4	CASSPSGHRNTEAFF	TGTGCCAGCAGTCCGTCGGGACACAGGAACACTGAAGCTTTCTTT
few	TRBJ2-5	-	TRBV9	CASSVGVTETQYF	TGTGCCAGCAGCGTTGGGGTTACAGAGACCCAGTACTTC